This TCR beta chain was captured in a study of T-cell memory formation after mild COVID-19. Using its own MiXCR run on the 5' RACE reads, TCRdb lists one record per CDR3 protein. The sample contains more than 250,000 distinct CDR3 sequences, about a sixth of which appear only once. V lost 1 base and J lost 4, with 9 bases in between. Germline lookup yields CDR1 SGHVS and CDR2 FNYEAQ. This CDR3 has 14 residues. The chain couples TRBV7-6 to TRBJ2-3; TRBD2 might be the D (5 bases). The clonotype originates from a man aged 18 to 29 who had mild COVID-19 (a few samples of this study predate the infection). Cell type and time point are not known. The sequenced sample consisted of PBMCs or a T cell subset sorted from them (not recorded which). CDR3 loop: CASSLGTPADTQYF. The CDR3 bases are TGTGCCAGCAGCTTAGGGACTCCAGCAGATACGCAGTATTTT.